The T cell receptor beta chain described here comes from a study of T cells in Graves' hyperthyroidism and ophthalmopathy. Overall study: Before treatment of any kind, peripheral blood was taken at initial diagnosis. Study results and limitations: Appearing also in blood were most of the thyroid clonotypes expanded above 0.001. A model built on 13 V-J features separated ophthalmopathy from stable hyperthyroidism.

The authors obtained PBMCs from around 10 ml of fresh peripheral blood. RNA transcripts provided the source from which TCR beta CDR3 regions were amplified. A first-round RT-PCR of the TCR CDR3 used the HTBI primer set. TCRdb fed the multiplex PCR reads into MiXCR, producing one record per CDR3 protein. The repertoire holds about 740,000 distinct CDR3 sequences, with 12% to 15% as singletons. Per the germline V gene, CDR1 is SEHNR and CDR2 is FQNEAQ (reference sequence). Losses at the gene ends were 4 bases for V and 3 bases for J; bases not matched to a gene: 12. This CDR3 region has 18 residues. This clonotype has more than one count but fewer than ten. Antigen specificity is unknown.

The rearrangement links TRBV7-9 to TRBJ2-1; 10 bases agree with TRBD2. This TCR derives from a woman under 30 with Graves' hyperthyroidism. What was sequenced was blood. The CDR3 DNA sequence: TGTGCCAGCAGCTCAAAGGCGGTAGCGGGAGGCATCTACAATGAGCAGTTCTTC. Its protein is CASSSKAVAGGIYNEQFF.